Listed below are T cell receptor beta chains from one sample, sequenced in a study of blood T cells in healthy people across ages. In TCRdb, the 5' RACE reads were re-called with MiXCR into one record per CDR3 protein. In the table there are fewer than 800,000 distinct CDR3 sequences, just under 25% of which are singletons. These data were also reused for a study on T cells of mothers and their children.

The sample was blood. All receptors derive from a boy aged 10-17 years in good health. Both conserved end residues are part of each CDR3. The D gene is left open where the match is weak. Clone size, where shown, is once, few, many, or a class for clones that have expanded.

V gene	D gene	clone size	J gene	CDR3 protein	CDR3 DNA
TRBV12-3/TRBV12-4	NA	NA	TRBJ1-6	CASSLGRGGSPLHF	TGTGCCAGCAGTTTGGGGAGGGGTGGTTCACCCCTCCACTTT
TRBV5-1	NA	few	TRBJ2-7	CASSSRGGTEQYF	TGCGCCAGCAGCTCCAGAGGGGGGACCGAGCAGTACTTC
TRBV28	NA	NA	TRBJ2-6	CASSPGLGPSGANVLTF	TGTGCCAGCAGTCCAGGTCTAGGGCCCTCTGGGGCCAACGTCCTGACTTTC
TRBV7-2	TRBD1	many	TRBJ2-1	CASSLRTGNNEQFF	TGTGCCAGCAGCTTACGGACAGGGAACAATGAGCAGTTCTTC
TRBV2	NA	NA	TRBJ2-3	CASNRGLSDTQYF	TGTGCCAGCAACCGCGGACTATCAGATACGCAGTATTTT
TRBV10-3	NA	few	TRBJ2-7	CAISGSGAYEQYF	TGTGCCATCAGTGGGTCAGGGGCCTACGAGCAGTACTTC
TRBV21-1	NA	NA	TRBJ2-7	CASSKYGTGLYSYEQYF	TGTGCCAGCAGCAAATACGGGACAGGTCTATACTCCTACGAGCAGTACTTC
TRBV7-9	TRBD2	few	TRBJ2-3	CASSLIMAGGLTDTQYF	TGTGCCAGCAGCTTAATAATGGCGGGAGGTCTTACAGATACGCAGTATTTT
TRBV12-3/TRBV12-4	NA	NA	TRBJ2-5	CASSFIPSQETQYF	TGTGCCAGCAGTTTTATTCCCAGCCAAGAGACCCAGTACTTC
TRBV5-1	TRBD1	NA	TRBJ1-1	CASSLGGQGAFTEAFF	TGCGCCAGCAGCTTGGGGGGACAGGGGGCGTTCACTGAAGCTTTCTTT
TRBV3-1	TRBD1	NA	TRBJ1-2	CASSYGQAAYGYTF	TGTGCCAGCAGCTATGGACAGGCTGCCTATGGCTACACCTTC
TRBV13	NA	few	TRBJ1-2	CASSPRQSPGYTF	TGTGCCAGCAGCCCCCGGCAGTCCCCCGGCTACACCTTC
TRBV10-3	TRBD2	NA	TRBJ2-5	CAASSGGLHKQETQYF	TGTGCCGCCTCTAGCGGGGGGCTCCATAAACAAGAGACCCAGTACTTC
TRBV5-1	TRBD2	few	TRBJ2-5	CASRSGGGQETQYF	TGCGCCAGCAGGAGCGGGGGAGGGCAAGAGACCCAGTACTTC
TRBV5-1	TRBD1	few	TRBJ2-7	CASSLGVGTGIYEQYF	TGCGCCAGCAGCTTGGGGGTAGGGACAGGGATCTACGAGCAGTACTTC
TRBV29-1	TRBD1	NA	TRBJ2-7	CSVMTGASSYEQYF	TGCAGCGTAATGACAGGGGCTAGTTCCTACGAGCAGTACTTC
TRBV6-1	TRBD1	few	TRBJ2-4	CASSIYGGQLAKNIQYF	TGTGCCAGCAGTATCTATGGGGGACAGCTAGCCAAAAACATTCAGTACTTC
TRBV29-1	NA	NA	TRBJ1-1	CSVEDRRQMNTEAFF	TGCAGCGTTGAAGATCGCCGGCAGATGAACACTGAAGCTTTCTTT
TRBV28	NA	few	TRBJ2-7	CASTDPREYYEQYF	TGTGCCAGCACGGACCCCCGGGAGTACTACGAGCAGTACTTC